The 27 T cell receptor beta chains listed next were all sequenced from one sample in a study of T cells after yellow fever vaccination. TCRdb re-called the 5' RACE reads through MiXCR, storing one row per CDR3 protein. The sample yields 450,000 to 550,000 distinct CDR3 sequences, around a fifth seen once. The sequencing used PBMCs, collected more than 20 days after the first yellow fever vaccination. These receptors were obtained from a man younger than 35 who received the YFV17D yellow fever vaccine.

The chain recombines TRBV5-5 with TRBJ1-6; possibly TRBD1 for D (5 bases). Germline V CDR1 and CDR2: SGHKS, YYEKEE (reference sequence). The V gene lost 0 bases and the J gene lost 6 bases, with 10 bases spanning the gap. This CDR3 contains 15 residues. CDR3 DNA: TGTGCCAGCAGCTTGGAGACAGCCTTTAATTCACCCCTCCACTTT. It is translated as CASSLETAFNSPLHF. The full variable domain, completed using reference TRBV5-5 and TRBJ1-6, is DAGVTQSPTHLIKTRGQQVTLRCSPISGHKSVSWYQQVLGQGPQFIFQYYEKEERGRGNFPDRFSARQFPNYSSELNVNALLLGDSALYLCASSLETAFNSPLHFGNGTRLTVT.

The chain carries TRBV27 and TRBJ2-7; tentatively, D is TRBD1 or TRBD2 (5 bases each). V lost 4 bases and J 2 bases, leaving 15 bases between the germline ends. In germline, CDR1 is MNHEY, CDR2 SMNVEV (reference sequence). The CDR3 has 15 residues. The CDR3 coding sequence is TGTGCCAGCAGTTCCCCCGGGACCCTCACCTACGAGCAGTACTTC. Encoded protein: CASSSPGTLTYEQYF.

This CDR3 reads CASSLGFVFETQYF. CDR3 coding DNA: TGTGCCAGCAGCTTAGGGTTTGTTTTCGAGACCCAGTACTTC. The chain recombines TRBV7-2 with TRBJ2-5, with D unresolved. Trimming took 1 base from V and 5 from J, leaving 11 bases between them. CDR3 size: 14 residues. The V gene's germline CDR1 is SGHTA and CDR2 FQGNSA. The full variable domain, completed using reference TRBV7-2 and TRBJ2-5, is GAGVSQSPSNKVTEKGKDVELRCDPISGHTALYWYRQSLGQGLEFLIYFQGNSAPDKSGLPSDRFSAERTGGSVSTLTIQRTQQEDSAVYLCASSLGFVFETQYFGPGTRLLVL.

This clonotype occurred a few times. The chain carries TRBV7-9 and TRBJ2-1; 8 nucleotides match TRBD1. Germline trimming cut 5 bases from V and 10 bases from J; bases unmatched to any gene: 4. The length of the CDR3 is 12 residues. Germline V CDR1 and CDR2: SEHNR, FQNEAQ (reference sequence). The CDR3 loop reads CASSHRGLEQFF. The DNA for the CDR3 is TGTGCCAGCAGCCACAGGGGGTTGGAGCAGTTCTTC.

The chain uses TRBV10-3 and TRBJ2-3, with a possible D match to TRBD1 (5 bases). V was clipped by 2 bases and J by 0 bases, with 9 bases between them. The CDR3 loop spans 15 amino acids. The V gene's germline CDR1 is ENHRY and CDR2 SYGVKD. CDR3 sequence reads: CAISEETDSTDTQYF. CDR3 nucleotide sequence: TGTGCCATCAGTGAGGAGACAGATAGCACAGATACGCAGTATTTT.

This clonotype was seen only a few times. The chain joins TRBV4-1 to TRBJ2-2; tentatively, D is TRBD1 or TRBD2 (6 bases each). The CDR3 runs 17 residues. Trimming took 0 bases from V and 5 from J, leaving 16 bases between them. Germline values: CDR1 MGHRA, CDR2 YSYEKL. The CDR3 loop reads CASSQETARGRTGELFF. In DNA form, the CDR3 reads TGCGCCAGCAGCCAAGAGACGGCCCGGGGGCGGACCGGGGAGCTGTTTTTT.

The sample holds many counts of this clonotype. The chain has TRBV9 and TRBJ1-1; TRBD1 agrees at 9 bases. The CDR3 is made up of 13 amino acids. Germline V gene lookup returns CDR1 SGDLS and CDR2 YYNGEE. The V and J ends lost 4 bases and 7 bases, in that order; junction bases with no gene match: 5. The CDR3 sequence is CASSPDRGNEAFF. The DNA for the CDR3 is TGTGCCAGCAGCCCGGACAGGGGAAATGAAGCTTTCTTT.

This clonotype was seen a few times. This rearrangement joins TRBV21-1 to TRBJ2-3; the DNA was not compared with TRBD2, the D call given in the table. TRBV21-1 is classified as a pseudogene. This CDR3 comprises 15 residues. CDR3 bases: TGTGCCAGCAGCAAAGCTCCTCCATCCGCAGATACGCAGTATTTT. As protein: CASSKAPPSADTQYF.

V is TRBV12-3 or TRBV12-4 and J is TRBJ2-6; no firm D call. V shed 5 bases and J shed 0 bases, with 14 bases lying between them. This CDR3 comprises 17 residues. In DNA form, the CDR3 reads TGTGCCAGCAGTCCGAGTCGACTGTACTCTGGGGCCAACGTCCTGACTTTC. Translated: CASSPSRLYSGANVLTF.

This chain connects TRBV15 to TRBJ2-1, with a tentative D call TRBD2 (6 bases). The CDR3 is made up of 17 amino acids. Trimming stripped 0 bases from V and 0 bases from J, with 12 bases between. Germline CDR1 LNHNV, CDR2 YYDKDF (reference sequence). DNA of the CDR3: TGTGCCACCAGCAGAGATCGTGGGGGGAGCTCCTACAATGAGCAGTTCTTC. As protein: CATSRDRGGSSYNEQFF.

The genes are TRBV18 and TRBJ2-7; no definite D call. Germline values: CDR1 KGHSH, CDR2 LQKENI. Trimming left V 3 bases short and J 2 bases short, with 8 bases between. This CDR3 has 13 amino acids. CDR3 loop: CASSPLETYEQYF. CDR3 bases: TGTGCCAGCTCACCGTTAGAAACCTACGAGCAGTACTTC.

This clonotype has more than one count but fewer than ten. The chain links TRBV7-2 to TRBJ1-1, with 8 bases identical to TRBD1. V was clipped by 1 base and J by 0 bases; unmatched bases: 1. Germline values: CDR1 SGHTA, CDR2 FQGNSA. CDR3 length equals 15 residues. CDR3 protein: CASSLGTGMNTEAFF. The CDR3 DNA reads TGTGCCAGCAGCTTAGGGACAGGGATGAACACTGAAGCTTTCTTT.

This clonotype has just a few counts. The chain couples TRBV7-3 to TRBJ1-2; TRBD1 aligns across 12 bases. The CDR3 is 18 residues long. In germline, CDR1 is SGHTA, CDR2 FQGTGA. The V and J ends lost 5 bases and 2 bases, in that order; junction bases with no gene match: 12. This CDR3 reads CASSPFPGQGAQNYGYTF. DNA of the CDR3: TGTGCCAGCAGCCCATTTCCGGGACAGGGGGCGCAAAACTATGGCTACACCTTC.

This clonotype was seen a few times. The chain carries TRBV7-8 and TRBJ2-3, with D possibly being TRBD2 (5 bases). CDR1 and CDR2 (germline): SGHVS, FQNEAQ. V was pared by 1 base and J by 2 bases, with 10 bases between. The CDR3 runs to 15 residues. The CDR3 here is CASSLVGMTTDTQYF. The CDR3 nucleotides read TGTGCCAGCAGCTTAGTCGGGATGACCACAGATACGCAGTATTTT.

This clonotype was counted a few times. This sequence joins TRBV29-1 and TRBJ2-7; D possibly corresponds to TRBD1 (7 bases). In germline, CDR1 is SQVTM, CDR2 ANQGSEA. This CDR3 has 17 amino acids. Trimming took off 3 bases at V and 1 base at J, with 22 bases between the two ends. The CDR3 reads CSVEGRGSGRGSYEQYF. The CDR3 nucleotides are TGCAGCGTTGAGGGCAGGGGGAGCGGGCGTGGATCCTACGAGCAGTACTTC.

The V call is TRBV7-8, the J call TRBJ1-6, with D uncertain. The V gene's germline CDR1 is SGHVS and CDR2 FQNEAQ. CDR3 length equals 15 residues. Between the trimmed V and J ends, which lost 5 bases and 7 bases, there was a span of 15 bases. Here the CDR3 DNA reads TGTGCCAGCAGCCTTGAGCAGATCGGGAATTCACCCCTCCACTTT. It translates to CASSLEQIGNSPLHF.

This clonotype came up a few times. DNA for the CDR3: TGTGCCAGCAGTTACTCTTCTGGACTAGCTGAAAATACGCAGTATTTT. The encoded protein is CASSYSSGLAENTQYF. The rearrangement joins TRBV6-5 to TRBJ2-3; TRBD2 matches 8 bases. Germline V CDR1 and CDR2: MNHEY, SVGAGI. The CDR3 spans 16 residues. With 0 bases clipped from V and 7 bases from J, the junction kept 9 bases outside the gene matches.

The table lists this clonotype with a few counts. The genes are TRBV7-2 and TRBJ2-3, with D perhaps matching TRBD1 (5 bases). In germline, CDR1 is SGHTA, CDR2 FQGNSA. Between the trimmed V and J ends, which lost 1 base and 6 bases, there was a span of 11 bases. The CDR3 sequence is 14 residues long. Written as DNA, the CDR3 is TGTGCCAGCAGCTTAGTAGGGGATCGGGATACGCAGTATTTT. This gives the protein CASSLVGDRDTQYF.

This clonotype turned up a few times. The chain carries TRBV7-9 and TRBJ2-3, with a weak D call TRBD1 (6 bases). Per the germline V gene, CDR1 is SEHNR and CDR2 is FQNEAQ (reference sequence). The CDR3 is made up of 14 amino acids. Trimming pared 0 bases from V and 5 bases from J, leaving 9 bases between. Written as DNA, the CDR3 is TGTGCCAGCAGCTTAGCGGGGGCTGGAGATACGCAGTATTTT. Translating it yields CASSLAGAGDTQYF.

The chain couples TRBV4-3 to TRBJ2-4, with D possibly called TRBD1 or TRBD2 (5 bases each). Germline lookup yields CDR1 LGHNA and CDR2 YSLEER. The CDR3 spans 15 residues. Trimming left V 5 bases short and J 6 bases short, with 17 bases between. This chain's CDR3 is CASSRSLGELNIQYF. DNA of the CDR3: TGCGCCAGCAGCAGATCACTAGGGGAATTAAACATTCAGTACTTC.

This clonotype was picked up a small number of times. This chain uses TRBV19 with TRBJ2-1; perhaps D is TRBD1 or TRBD2 (5 bases each). CDR1 is LNHDA, CDR2 SQIVND, per germline (reference sequence). This CDR3 has 12 amino acids. Trimming shortened V by 8 bases and J by 5 bases, and 10 bases separated the two germline ends. Here the CDR3 DNA reads TGTGCCAGTTCCTGGGGGAACAATGAGCAGTTCTTC. Translation gives CASSWGNNEQFF. The whole variable domain, filled in from reference TRBV19 and TRBJ2-1, reads DGGITQSPKYLFRKEGQNVTLSCEQNLNHDAMYWYRQDPGQGLRLIYYSQIVNDFQKGDIAEGYSVSREKKESFPLTVTSAQKNPTAFYLCASSWGNNEQFFGPGTRLTVL.

This clonotype was counted between two and nine times. V gene TRBV4-1 combines with J gene TRBJ2-7; 8 nucleotides line up with TRBD2. V was pared by 1 base and J by 4 bases, with 6 bases of the junction left unmatched. Germline assignment: CDR1 MGHRA and CDR2 YSYEKL. There are 15 residues in the CDR3. The CDR3 bases are TGCGCCAGCAGCCAAGTAGCGGGGTACGCTTACGAGCAGTACGTC. As protein: CASSQVAGYAYEQYV.

The genes are TRBV5-6 and TRBJ1-4, with TRBD1 matching over 8 bases. The J segment lost 15 bases and the V segment lost 2 bases, leaving 6 bases of the junction unmatched. CDR3 size: 12 residues. Germline V gene sequence: CDR1 SGHDT, CDR2 YYEEEE. The CDR3 is CASSLRSGQVFF. The CDR3 coding sequence is TGTGCCAGCAGCTTACGTTCGGGACAGGTGTTTTTT.

V gene TRBV7-9 combines with J gene TRBJ2-7; 7 nucleotides agree with TRBD1. Germline values: CDR1 SEHNR, CDR2 FQNEAQ (reference sequence). Trimming took 1 base from V and 1 from J; bases not matched to a gene: 4. This CDR3 region has 15 residues. The CDR3 bases are TGTGCCAGCAGCTTAGGGTGGGACAGATCCTACGAGCAGTACTTC. Protein product: CASSLGWDRSYEQYF. Full variable domain (rest looked up from reference TRBV7-9 and TRBJ2-7): DTGVSQNPRHKITKRGQNVTFRCDPISEHNRLYWYRQTLGQGPEFLTYFQNEAQLEKSRLLSDRFSAERPKGSFSTLEIQRTEQGDSAMYLCASSLGWDRSYEQYFGPGTRLTVT.

This clonotype was observed at least ten times. This CDR3 is CAIRSTALEPQHF. CDR3 coding DNA: TGTGCCATCAGATCGACAGCCCTGGAGCCCCAGCATTTT. This chain connects TRBV10-3 to TRBJ1-5; tentative D call: TRBD1 (5 bases). In germline, CDR1 is ENHRY, CDR2 SYGVKD. The V end was cut by 6 bases, the J end by 8 bases, with 14 bases between. The length of the CDR3 is 13 residues.

The CDR3 protein is CASSEVFETQYF. The CDR3 nucleotides are TGTGCCAGCAGTGAAGTCTTCGAGACCCAGTACTTC. The J gene is TRBJ2-5, the V gene TRBV12-3 or TRBV12-4; D is unclear. V gave up 5 bases and J gave up 5 bases, with 9 bases separating them. This CDR3 region has 12 residues.

This clonotype was seen more than once but under ten times. The chain combines TRBV10-3 with TRBJ2-3, with D perhaps TRBD1 (5 bases). Germline loops: CDR1 ENHRY, CDR2 SYGVKD. The CDR3 loop spans 15 amino acids. The V end lost 6 bases, the J end lost 2 bases, and 15 bases lay between the germline ends. As DNA, the CDR3 is TGTGCCATCAGCAGGGATTTTCTCGCCACAGATACGCAGTATTTT. Protein product: CAISRDFLATDTQYF.